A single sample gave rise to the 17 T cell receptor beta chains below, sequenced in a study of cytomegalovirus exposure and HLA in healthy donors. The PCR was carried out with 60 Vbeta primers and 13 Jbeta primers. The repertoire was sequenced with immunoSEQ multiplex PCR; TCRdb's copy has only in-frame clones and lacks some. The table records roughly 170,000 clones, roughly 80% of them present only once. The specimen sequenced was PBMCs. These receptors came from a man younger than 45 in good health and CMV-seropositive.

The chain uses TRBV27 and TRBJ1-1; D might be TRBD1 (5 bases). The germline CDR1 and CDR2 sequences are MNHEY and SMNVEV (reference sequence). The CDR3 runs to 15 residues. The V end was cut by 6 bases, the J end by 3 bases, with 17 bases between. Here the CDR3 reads CASSPLRGWDTEAFF. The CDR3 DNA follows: TGTGCCAGCAGCCCGTTAAGGGGCTGGGACACTGAAGCTTTCTTT.

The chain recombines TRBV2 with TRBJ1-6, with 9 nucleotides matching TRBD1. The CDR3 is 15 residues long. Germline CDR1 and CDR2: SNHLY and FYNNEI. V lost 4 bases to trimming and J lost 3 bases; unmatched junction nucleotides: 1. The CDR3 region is CASSVTGGYNSPLHF. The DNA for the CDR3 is TGTGCCAGCAGTGTGACAGGGGGCTATAATTCACCCCTCCACTTT.

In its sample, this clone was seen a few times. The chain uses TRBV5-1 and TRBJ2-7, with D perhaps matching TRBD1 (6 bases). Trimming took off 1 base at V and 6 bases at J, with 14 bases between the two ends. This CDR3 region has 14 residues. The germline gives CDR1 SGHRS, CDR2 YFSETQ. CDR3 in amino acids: CASSLTGITGEQYF. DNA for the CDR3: TGCGCCAGCAGCTTGACAGGGATCACCGGCGAGCAGTACTTC.

The CDR3 loop is CASSLGNRGSYEQYF. As DNA, the CDR3 is TGTGCCAGCAGCTTGGGAAACAGGGGCTCCTACGAGCAGTACTTC. The chain links TRBV11-2 to TRBJ2-7, with 7 bases aligning to TRBD1. The V and J ends lost 3 bases and 0 bases, in that order; junction bases with no gene match: 5. The germline gives CDR1 SGHAT, CDR2 FQNNGV. CDR3 length: 15 residues.

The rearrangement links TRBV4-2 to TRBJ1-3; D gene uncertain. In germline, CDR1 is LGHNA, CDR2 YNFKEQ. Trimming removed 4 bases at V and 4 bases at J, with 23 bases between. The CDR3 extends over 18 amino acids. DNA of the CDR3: TGTGCCAGCAGCCCCCTCCCCGGGGAGGGTATCTCGGGAAACACCATATATTTT. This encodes CASSPLPGEGISGNTIYF.

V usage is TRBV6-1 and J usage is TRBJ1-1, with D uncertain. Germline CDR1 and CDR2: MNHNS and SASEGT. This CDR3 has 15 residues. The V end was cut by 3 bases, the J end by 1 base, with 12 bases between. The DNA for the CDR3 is TGTGCCAGCAGTGACCGGACTTTTGCGAACACTGAAGCTTTCTTT. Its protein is CASSDRTFANTEAFF.

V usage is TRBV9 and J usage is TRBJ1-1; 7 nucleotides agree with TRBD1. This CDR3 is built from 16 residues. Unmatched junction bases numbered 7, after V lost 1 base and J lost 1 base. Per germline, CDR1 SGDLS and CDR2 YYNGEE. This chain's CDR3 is CASSVQGGGQNTEAFF. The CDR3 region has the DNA TGTGCCAGCAGCGTACAGGGGGGAGGTCAGAACACTGAAGCTTTCTTT.

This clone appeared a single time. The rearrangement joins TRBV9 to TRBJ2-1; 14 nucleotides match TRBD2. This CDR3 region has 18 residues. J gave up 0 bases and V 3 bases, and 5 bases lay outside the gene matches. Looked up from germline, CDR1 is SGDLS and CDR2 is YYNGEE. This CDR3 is CASSAPGLAGGSYNEQFF. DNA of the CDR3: TGTGCCAGCAGCGCCCCTGGACTAGCGGGAGGCTCCTACAATGAGCAGTTCTTC.

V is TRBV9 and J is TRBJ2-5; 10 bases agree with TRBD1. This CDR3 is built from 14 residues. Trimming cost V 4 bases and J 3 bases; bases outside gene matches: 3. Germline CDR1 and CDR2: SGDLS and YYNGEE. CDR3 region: CASSPGTGEETQYF. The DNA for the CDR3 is TGTGCCAGCAGCCCGGGGACAGGGGAAGAGACCCAGTACTTC.

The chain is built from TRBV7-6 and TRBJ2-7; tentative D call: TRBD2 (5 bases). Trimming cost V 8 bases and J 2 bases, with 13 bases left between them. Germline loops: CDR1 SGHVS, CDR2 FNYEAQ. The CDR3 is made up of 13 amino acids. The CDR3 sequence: CASAGAATYEQYF. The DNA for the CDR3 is TGTGCCAGCGCGGGCGCGGCAACCTACGAGCAGTACTTC. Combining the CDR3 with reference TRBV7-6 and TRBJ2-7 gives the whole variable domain GAGVSQSPRYKVTKRGQDVALRCDPISGHVSLYWYRQALGQGPEFLTYFNYEAQQDKSGLPNDRFSAERPEGSISTLTIQRTEQRDSAMYRCASAGAATYEQYFGPGTRLTVT.

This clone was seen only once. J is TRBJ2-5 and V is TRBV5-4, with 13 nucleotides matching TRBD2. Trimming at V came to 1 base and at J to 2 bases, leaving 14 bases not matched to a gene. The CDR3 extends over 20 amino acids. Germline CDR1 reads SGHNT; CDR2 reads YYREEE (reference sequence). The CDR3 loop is CASSLPTSGRVLARQETQYF. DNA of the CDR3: TGTGCCAGCAGCTTGCCCACTAGCGGGAGGGTCCTAGCTAGACAAGAGACCCAGTACTTC. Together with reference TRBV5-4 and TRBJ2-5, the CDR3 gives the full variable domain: ETGVTQSPTHLIKTRGQQVTLRCSSQSGHNTVSWYQQALGQGPQFIFQYYREEENGRGNFPPRFSGLQFPNYSSELNVNALELDDSALYLCASSLPTSGRVLARQETQYFGPGTRLLVL.

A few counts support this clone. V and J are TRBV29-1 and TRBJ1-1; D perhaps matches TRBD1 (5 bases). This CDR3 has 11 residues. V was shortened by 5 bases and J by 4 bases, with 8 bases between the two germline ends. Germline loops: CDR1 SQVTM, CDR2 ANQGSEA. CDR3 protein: CSVPGSTEAFF. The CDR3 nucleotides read TGCAGCGTTCCAGGGTCCACTGAAGCTTTCTTT.

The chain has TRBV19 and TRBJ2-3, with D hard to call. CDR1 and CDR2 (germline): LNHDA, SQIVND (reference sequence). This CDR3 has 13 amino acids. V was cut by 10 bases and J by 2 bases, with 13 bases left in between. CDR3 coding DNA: TGTGCCACTGTAAAAGCGTACACAGATACGCAGTATTTT. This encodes CATVKAYTDTQYF.

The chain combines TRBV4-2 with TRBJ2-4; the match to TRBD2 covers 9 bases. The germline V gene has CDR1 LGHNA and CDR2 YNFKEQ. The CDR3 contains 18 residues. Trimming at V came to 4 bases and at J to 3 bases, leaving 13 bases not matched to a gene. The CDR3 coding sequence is TGTGCCAGCAGCCGCCCCGCTAGCGGGGTCCGGGGCAAAAACATTCAGTACTTC. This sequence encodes CASSRPASGVRGKNIQYF.

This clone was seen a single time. The CDR3 sequence is CASSPAMGQGQPQHF. CDR3 nucleotides: TGTGCCAGCAGTCCAGCAATGGGACAGGGGCAGCCCCAGCATTTT. The genes are TRBV27 and TRBJ1-5, with 10 bases fitting TRBD1. V lost 5 bases, J lost 7 bases, and 8 bases stayed unmatched. The CDR3 has 15 amino acids. In germline, CDR1 is MNHEY, CDR2 SMNVEV (reference sequence).

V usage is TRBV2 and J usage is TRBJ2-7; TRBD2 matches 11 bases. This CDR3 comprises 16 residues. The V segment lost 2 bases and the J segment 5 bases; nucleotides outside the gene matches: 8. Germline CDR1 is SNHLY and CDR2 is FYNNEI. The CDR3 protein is CASSEMALAGAHEQYF. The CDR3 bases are TGTGCCAGCAGTGAAATGGCACTAGCGGGAGCCCACGAGCAGTACTTC. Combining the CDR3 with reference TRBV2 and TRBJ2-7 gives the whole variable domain EPEVTQTPSHQVTQMGQEVILRCVPISNHLYFYWYRQILGQKVEFLVSFYNNEISEKSEIFDDQFSVERPDGSNFTLKIRSTKLEDSAMYFCASSEMALAGAHEQYFGPGTRLTVT.

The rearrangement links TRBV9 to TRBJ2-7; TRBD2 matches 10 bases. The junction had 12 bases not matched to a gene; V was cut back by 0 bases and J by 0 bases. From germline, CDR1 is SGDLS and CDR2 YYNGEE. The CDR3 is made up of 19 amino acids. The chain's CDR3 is CASSVGVSGGRGFSYEQYF. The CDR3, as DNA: TGTGCCAGCAGCGTAGGGGTTAGCGGGGGGCGAGGGTTCTCCTACGAGCAGTACTTC.